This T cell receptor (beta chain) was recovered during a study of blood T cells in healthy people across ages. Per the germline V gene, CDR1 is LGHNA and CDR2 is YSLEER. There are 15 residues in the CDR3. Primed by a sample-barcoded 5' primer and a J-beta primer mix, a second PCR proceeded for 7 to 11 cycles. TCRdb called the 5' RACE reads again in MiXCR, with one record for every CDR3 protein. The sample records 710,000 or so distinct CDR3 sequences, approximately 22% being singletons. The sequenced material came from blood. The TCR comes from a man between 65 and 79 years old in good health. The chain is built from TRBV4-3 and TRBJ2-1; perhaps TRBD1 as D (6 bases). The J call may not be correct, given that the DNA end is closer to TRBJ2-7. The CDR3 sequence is CASSQDLNREYEQYF. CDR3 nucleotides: TGCGCCAGCAGCCAAGATCTTAACAGGGAATACGAGCAGTACTTC.